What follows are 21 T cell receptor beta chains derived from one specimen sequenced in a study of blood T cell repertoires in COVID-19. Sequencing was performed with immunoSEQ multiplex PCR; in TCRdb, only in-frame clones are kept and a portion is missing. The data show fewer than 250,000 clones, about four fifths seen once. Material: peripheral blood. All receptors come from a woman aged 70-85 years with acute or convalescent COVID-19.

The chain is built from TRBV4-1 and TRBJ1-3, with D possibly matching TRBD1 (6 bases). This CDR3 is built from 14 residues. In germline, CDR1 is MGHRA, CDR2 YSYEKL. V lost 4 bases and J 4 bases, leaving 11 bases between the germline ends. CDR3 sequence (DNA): TGCGCCAGCAGCCTAAACAGGGCCGGAAACACCATATATTTT. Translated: CASSLNRAGNTIYF.

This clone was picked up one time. CDR3 in amino acids: CAWSEGTVSQETQYF. The DNA of the CDR3 is TGTGCCTGGAGTGAGGGGACAGTAAGTCAAGAGACCCAGTACTTC. The chain carries TRBV30 and TRBJ2-5; 7 bases map to TRBD1. Trimming cost V 1 base and J 2 bases; bases outside gene matches: 7. CDR3 length: 15 amino acids. Germline values: CDR1 GTSNPN, CDR2 SVGIG (reference sequence).

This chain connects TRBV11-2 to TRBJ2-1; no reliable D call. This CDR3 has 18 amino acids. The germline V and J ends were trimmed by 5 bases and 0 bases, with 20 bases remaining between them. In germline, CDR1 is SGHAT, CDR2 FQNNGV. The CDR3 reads CASSPRLLRGSSYNEQFF. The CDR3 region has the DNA TGTGCCAGCAGCCCTCGGTTGCTACGCGGTAGCTCCTACAATGAGCAGTTCTTC.

The CDR3 sequence is CAISTDRADGYTF. The CDR3 nucleotides are TGTGCCATCAGTACTGACAGGGCGGATGGCTACACCTTC. V is TRBV10-3 and J is TRBJ1-2; TRBD1 agrees at 7 bases. After removal of 5 bases from V and 6 bases from J, the junction contained 6 bases not matched to a gene. CDR3 length equals 13 residues. Germline values: CDR1 ENHRY, CDR2 SYGVKD.

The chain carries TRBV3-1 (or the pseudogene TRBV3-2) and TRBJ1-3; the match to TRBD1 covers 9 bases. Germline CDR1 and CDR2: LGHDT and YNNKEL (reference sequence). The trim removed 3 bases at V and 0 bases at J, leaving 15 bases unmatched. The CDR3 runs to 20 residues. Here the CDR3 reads CASSQDTGGVRRGSGNTIYF. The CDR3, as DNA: TGTGCCAGCAGCCAGGATACAGGGGGCGTCCGCCGGGGCTCTGGAAACACCATATATTTT.

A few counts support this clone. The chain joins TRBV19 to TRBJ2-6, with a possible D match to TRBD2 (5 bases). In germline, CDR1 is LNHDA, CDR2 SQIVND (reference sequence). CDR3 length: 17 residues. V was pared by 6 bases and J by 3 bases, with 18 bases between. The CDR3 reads CASRKEEGLGGANVLTF. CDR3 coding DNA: TGTGCCAGTAGAAAGGAGGAAGGTTTAGGTGGGGCCAACGTCCTGACTTTC. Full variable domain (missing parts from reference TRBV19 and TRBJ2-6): DGGITQSPKYLFRKEGQNVTLSCEQNLNHDAMYWYRQDPGQGLRLIYYSQIVNDFQKGDIAEGYSVSREKKESFPLTVTSAQKNPTAFYLCASRKEEGLGGANVLTFGAGSRLTVL.

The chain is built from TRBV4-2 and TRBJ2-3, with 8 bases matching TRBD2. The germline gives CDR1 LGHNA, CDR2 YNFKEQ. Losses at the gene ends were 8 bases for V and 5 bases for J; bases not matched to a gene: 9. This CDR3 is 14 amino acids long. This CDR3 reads CASAKRSGGDTQYF. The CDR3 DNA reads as TGTGCCAGCGCAAAAAGGAGCGGGGGAGATACGCAGTATTTT.

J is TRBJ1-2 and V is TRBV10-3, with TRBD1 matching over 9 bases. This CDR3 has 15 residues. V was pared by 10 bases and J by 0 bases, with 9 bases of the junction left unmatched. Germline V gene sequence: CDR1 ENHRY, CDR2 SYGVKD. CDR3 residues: CATRTGESTNYGYTF. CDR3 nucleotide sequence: TGTGCCACCAGGACAGGGGAAAGCACTAACTATGGCTACACCTTC.

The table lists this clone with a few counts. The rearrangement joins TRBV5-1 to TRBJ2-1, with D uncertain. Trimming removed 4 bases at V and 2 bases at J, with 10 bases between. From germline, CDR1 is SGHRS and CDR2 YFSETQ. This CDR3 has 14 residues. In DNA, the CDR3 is TGCGCCAGCAGCCCCACTGAGACCTACAATGAGCAGTTCTTC. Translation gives CASSPTETYNEQFF.

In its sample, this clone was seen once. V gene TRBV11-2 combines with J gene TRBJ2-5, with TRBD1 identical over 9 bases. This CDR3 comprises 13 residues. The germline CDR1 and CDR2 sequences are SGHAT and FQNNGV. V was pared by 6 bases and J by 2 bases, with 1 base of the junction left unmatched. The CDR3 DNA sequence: TGTGCCAGCAGAGACAGGGGGCAAGAGACCCAGTACTTC. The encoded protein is CASRDRGQETQYF.

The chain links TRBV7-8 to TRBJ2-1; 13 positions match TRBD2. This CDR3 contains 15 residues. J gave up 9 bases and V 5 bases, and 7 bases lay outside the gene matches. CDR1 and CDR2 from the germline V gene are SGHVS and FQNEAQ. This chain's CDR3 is CASSKLAGGTSEQFF. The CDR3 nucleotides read TGTGCCAGCAGCAAACTAGCGGGGGGGACAAGTGAGCAGTTCTTC.

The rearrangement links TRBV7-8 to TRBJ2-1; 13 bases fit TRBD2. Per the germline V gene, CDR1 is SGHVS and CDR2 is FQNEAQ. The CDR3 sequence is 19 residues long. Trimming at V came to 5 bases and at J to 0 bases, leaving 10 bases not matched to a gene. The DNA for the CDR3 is TGTGCCAGCAGCCTACGACTAGCGGGGGGACTCAGCTCCTACAATGAGCAGTTCTTC. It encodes CASSLRLAGGLSSYNEQFF. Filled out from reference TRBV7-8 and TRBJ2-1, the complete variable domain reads GAGVSQSPRYKVAKRGQDVALRCDPISGHVSLFWYQQALGQGPEFLTYFQNEAQLDKSGLPSDRFFAERPEGSVSTLKIQRTQQEDSAVYLCASSLRLAGGLSSYNEQFFGPGTRLTVL.

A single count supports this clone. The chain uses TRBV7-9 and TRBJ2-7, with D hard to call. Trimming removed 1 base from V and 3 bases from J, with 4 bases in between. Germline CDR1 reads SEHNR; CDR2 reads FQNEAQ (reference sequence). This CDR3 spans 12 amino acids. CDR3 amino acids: CASSLVSYEQYF. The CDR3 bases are TGTGCCAGCAGCTTAGTGAGCTACGAGCAGTACTTC. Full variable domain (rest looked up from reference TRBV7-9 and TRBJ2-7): DTGVSQNPRHKITKRGQNVTFRCDPISEHNRLYWYRQTLGQGPEFLTYFQNEAQLEKSRLLSDRFSAERPKGSFSTLEIQRTEQGDSAMYLCASSLVSYEQYFGPGTRLTVT.

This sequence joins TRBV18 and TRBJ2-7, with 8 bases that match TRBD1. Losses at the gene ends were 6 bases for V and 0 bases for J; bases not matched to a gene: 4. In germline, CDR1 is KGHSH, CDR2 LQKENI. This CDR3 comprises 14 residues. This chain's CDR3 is CASSQGQVSYEQYF. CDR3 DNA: TGTGCCAGCTCCCAGGGACAGGTCTCCTACGAGCAGTACTTC.

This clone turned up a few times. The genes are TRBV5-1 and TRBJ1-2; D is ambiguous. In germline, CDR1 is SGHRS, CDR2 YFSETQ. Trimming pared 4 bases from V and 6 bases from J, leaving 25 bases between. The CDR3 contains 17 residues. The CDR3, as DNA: TGCGCCAGCAGCCCGTCGGGTGGGTACGGGATTTCTAATGGCTACACCTTC. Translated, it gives CASSPSGGYGISNGYTF.

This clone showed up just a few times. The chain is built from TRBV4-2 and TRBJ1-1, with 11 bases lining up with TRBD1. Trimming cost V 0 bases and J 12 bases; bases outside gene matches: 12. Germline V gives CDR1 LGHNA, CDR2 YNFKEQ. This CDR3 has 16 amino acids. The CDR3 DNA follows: TGTGCCAGCAGCCAAGACCCAACCCGGGGACAGGGGGTGACTTTCTTT. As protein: CASSQDPTRGQGVTFF.

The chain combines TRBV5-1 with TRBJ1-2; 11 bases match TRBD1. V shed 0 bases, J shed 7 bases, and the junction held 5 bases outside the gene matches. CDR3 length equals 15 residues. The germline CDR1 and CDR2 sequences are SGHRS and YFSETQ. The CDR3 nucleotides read TGCGCCAGCAGCTTGGACGGACAGGGGGCAGTTGGCTACACCTTC. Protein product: CASSLDGQGAVGYTF.

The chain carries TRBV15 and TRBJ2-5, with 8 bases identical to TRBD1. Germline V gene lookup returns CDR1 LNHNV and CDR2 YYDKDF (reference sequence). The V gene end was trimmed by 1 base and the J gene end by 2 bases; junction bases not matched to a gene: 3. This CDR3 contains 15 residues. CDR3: CATSRGDRTQETQYF. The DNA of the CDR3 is TGTGCCACCAGCAGAGGGGACAGGACTCAAGAGACCCAGTACTTC.

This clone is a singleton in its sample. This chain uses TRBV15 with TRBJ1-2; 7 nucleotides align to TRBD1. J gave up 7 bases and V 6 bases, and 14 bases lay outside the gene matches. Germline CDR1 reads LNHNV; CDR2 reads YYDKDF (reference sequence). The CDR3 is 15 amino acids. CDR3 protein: CATSFPRQGASGYTF. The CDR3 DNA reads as TGTGCCACCAGTTTCCCTAGACAGGGAGCCTCTGGCTACACCTTC. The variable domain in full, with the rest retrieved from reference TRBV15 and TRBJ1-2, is DAMVIQNPRYQVTQFGKPVTLSCSQTLNHNVMYWYQQKSSQAPKLLFHYYDKDFNNEADTPDNFQSRRPNTSFCFLDIRSPGLGDTAMYLCATSFPRQGASGYTFGSGTRLTVV.

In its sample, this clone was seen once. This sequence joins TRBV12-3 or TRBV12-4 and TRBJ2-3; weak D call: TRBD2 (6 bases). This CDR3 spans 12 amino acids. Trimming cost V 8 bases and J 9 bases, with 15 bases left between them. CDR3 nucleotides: TGTGCCAGCGCTCGGGACTCCGGCACGCAGTATTTT. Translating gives CASARDSGTQYF.

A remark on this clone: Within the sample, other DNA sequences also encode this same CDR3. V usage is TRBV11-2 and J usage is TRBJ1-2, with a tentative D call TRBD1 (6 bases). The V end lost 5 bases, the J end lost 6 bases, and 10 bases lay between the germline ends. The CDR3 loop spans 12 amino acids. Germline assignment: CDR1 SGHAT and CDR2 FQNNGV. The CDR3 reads CASSPEGDGYTF. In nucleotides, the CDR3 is TGTGCCAGCAGCCCCGAGGGGGATGGCTACACCTTC.